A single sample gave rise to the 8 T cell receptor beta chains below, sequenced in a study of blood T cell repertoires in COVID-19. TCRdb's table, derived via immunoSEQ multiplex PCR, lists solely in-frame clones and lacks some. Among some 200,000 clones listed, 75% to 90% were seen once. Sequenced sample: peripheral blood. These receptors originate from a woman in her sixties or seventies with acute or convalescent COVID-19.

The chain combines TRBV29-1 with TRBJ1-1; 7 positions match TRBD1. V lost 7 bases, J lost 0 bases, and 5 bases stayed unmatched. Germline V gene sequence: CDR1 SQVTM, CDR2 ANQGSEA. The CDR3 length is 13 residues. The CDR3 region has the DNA TGCAGCGGTACAGGGGCCATGAACACTGAAGCTTTCTTT. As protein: CSGTGAMNTEAFF.

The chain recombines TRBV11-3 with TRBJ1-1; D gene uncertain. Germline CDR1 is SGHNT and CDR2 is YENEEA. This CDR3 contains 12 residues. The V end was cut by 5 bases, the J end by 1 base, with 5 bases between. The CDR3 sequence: CASSRGNTEAFF. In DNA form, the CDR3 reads TGTGCCAGCAGCCGGGGGAACACTGAAGCTTTCTTT.

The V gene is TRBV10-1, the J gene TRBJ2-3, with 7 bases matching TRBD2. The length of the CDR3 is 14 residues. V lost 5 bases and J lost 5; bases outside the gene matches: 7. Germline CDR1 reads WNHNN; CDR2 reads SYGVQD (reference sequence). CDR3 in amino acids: CASSRLAVGDTQYF. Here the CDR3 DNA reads TGCGCCAGCAGTAGACTAGCCGTGGGAGATACGCAGTATTTT.

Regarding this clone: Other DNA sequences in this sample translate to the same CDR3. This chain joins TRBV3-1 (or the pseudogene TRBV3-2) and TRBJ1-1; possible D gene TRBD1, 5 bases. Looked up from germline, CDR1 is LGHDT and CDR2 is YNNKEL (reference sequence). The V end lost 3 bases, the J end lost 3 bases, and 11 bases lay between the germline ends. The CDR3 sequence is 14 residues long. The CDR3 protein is CASSQVWGDTEAFF. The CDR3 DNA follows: TGTGCCAGCAGCCAGGTCTGGGGGGACACTGAAGCTTTCTTT.

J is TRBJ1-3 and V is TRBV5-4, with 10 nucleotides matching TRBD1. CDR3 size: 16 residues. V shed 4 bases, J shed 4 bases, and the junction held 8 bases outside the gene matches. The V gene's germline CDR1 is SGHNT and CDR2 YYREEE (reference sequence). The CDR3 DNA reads TGTGCCAGCAGCCCGGGACAGGGGCGGGGAGGAAACACCATATATTTT. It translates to CASSPGQGRGGNTIYF.

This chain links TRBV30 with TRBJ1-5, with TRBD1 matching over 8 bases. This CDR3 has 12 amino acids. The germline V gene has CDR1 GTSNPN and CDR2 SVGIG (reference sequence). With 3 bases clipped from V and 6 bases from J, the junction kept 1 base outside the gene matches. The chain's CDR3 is CAWRQGGQPQHF. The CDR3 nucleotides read TGTGCCTGGAGACAGGGGGGTCAGCCCCAGCATTTT.

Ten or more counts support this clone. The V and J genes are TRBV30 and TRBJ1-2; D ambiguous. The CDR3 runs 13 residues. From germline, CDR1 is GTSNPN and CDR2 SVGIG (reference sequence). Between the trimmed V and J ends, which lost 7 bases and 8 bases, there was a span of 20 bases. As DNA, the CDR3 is TGTGCCTCCACGCCCGCCCCGGGGTTAGGCTACACCTTC. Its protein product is CASTPAPGLGYTF. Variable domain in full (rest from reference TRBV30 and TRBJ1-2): SQTIHQWPATLVQPVGSPLSLECTVEGTSNPNLYWYRQAAGRGLQLLFYSVGIGQISSEVPQNLSASRPQDRQFILSSKKLLLSDSGFYLCASTPAPGLGYTFGSGTRLTVV.

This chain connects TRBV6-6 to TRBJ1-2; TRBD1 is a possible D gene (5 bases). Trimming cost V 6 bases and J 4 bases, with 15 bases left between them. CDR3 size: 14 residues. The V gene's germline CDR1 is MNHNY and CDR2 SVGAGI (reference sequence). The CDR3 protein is CASSVEGAGYGYTF. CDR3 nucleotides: TGTGCCAGCAGCGTCGAAGGGGCAGGCTATGGCTACACCTTC.